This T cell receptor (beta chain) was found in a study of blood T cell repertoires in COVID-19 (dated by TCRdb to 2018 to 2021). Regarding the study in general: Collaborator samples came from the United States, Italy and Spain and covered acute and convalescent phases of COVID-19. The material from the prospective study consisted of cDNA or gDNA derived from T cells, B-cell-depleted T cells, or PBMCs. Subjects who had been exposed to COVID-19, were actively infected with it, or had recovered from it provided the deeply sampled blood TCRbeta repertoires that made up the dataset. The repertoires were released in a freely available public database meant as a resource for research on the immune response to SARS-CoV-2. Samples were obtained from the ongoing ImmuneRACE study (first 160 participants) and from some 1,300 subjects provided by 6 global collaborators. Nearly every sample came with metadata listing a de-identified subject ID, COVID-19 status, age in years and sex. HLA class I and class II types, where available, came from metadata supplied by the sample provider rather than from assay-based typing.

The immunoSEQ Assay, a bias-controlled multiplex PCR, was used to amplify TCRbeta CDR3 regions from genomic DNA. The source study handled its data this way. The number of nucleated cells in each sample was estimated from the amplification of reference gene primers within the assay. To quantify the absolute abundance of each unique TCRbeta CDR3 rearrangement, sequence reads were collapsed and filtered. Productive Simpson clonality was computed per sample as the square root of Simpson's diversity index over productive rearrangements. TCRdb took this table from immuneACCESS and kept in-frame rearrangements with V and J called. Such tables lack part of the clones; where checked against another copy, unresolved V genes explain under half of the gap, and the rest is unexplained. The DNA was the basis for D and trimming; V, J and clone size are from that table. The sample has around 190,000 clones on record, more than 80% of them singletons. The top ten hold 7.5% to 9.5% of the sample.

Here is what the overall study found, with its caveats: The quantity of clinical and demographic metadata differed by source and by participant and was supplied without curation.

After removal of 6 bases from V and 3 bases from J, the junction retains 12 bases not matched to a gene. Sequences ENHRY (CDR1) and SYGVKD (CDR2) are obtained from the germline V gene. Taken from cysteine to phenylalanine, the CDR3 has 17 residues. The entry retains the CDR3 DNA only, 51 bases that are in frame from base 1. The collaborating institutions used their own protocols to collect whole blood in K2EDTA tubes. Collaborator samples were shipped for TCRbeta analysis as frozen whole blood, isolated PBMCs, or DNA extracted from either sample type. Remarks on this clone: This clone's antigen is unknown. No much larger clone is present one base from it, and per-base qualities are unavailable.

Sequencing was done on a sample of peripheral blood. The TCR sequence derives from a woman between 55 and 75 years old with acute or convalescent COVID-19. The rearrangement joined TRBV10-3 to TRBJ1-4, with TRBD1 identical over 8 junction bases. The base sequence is TGTGCCATCAGGCCCGGGACAGGTGCATCGGCTAATGAAAAACTGTTTTTT. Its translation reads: CAIRPGTGASANEKLFF.